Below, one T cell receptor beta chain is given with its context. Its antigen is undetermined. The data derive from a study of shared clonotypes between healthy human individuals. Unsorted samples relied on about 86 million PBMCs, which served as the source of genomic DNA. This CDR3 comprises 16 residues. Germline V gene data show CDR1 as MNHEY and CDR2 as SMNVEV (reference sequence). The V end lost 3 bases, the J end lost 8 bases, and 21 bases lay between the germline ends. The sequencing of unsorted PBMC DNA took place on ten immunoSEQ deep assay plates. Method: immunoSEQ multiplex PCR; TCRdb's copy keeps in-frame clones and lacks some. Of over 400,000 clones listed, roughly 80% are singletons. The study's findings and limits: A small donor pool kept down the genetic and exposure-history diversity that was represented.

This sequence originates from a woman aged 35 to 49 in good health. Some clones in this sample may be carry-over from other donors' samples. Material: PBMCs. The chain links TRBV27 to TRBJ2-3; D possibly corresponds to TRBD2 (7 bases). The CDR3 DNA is TGTGCCAGCAGTTTGAGGCCGACGGGGGGCTTGGTTACGCAGTATTTT. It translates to CASSLRPTGGLVTQYF.